This TCR beta chain was obtained from a study of blood T cell dynamics during melanoma immunotherapy. This clone occurred once. Trimming pared 4 bases from V and 8 bases from J, leaving 20 bases between. Per germline, CDR1 SEHNR and CDR2 FQNEAQ (reference sequence). The CDR3 runs to 16 residues. Assay: immunoSEQ multiplex PCR; the TCRdb copy retains only in-frame clones and omits some. The data contain 9,500 to 15,000 clones, around 87% of them singletons. Time point described: week 3, after first cycle of checkpoint inhibitor. The TCR sequence derives from a human donor with melanoma. The sample consisted of blood, taken from a patient treated with checkpoint blockade. The rearrangement uses TRBV7-9 and TRBJ1-4, with no clear D. The CDR3 region is CASSSYRGVVPEKLFF. CDR3 DNA sequence: TGTGCCAGCAGCTCTTACCGTGGGGTGGTTCCGGAAAAACTGTTTTTT.